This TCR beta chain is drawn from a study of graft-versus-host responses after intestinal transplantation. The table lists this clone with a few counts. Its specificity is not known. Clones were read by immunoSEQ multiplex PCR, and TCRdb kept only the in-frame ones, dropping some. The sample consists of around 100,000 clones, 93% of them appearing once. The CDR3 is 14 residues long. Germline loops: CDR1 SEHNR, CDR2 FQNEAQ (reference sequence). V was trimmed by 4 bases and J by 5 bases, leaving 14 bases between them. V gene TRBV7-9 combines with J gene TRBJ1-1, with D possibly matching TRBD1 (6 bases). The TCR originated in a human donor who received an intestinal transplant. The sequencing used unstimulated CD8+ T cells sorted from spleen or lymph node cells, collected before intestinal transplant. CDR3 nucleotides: TGTGCCAGCAGCTCTCAGGGGAGTGAAACTGAAGCTTTCTTT. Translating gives CASSSQGSETEAFF.